The entry below gives a single T cell receptor beta chain sequence along with its context. This sample is part of a study of blood T cell repertoires in COVID-19. Germline V gene sequence: CDR1 LNHDA, CDR2 SQIVND (reference sequence). CDR3 length equals 14 residues. Trimming pared 6 bases from V and 3 bases from J, leaving 15 bases between. Here immunoSEQ multiplex PCR was the method, and the copy in TCRdb shows in-frame clones only, minus some. In the table there are some 140,000 clones, 65% to 80% of which are singletons. The sequence was obtained from a man aged 60 to 75 with acute or convalescent COVID-19. The chain combines TRBV19 with TRBJ2-7; a possible D gene is TRBD2 (5 bases). Sequenced input: peripheral blood. The CDR3 coding sequence is TGTGCCAGTAGCCCCGGGATATTAATCTACGAGCAGTACTTC. Translated: CASSPGILIYEQYF.